The clone carrying this T cell receptor gamma chain was counted only a few times. The target antigen is unknown. J lost 3 bases, V lost 0 bases, and 5 bases had no gene match. Germline CDR1 is EGSTGY and CDR2 is YDSYTSSV. This CDR3 has 14 residues. TCRdb called clones from the PCR reads again using CATT. The table has around 4,500 gamma-chain clones, roughly 35% seen once; the top ten hold nearly 3%. The sample belongs to a study of human gamma delta and Vdelta1 T cells. Study-level findings and limits: Reportedly, Delta One T cells were polyclonal and broadly targeted acute myeloid leukemia.

This chain uses TRGV4 with TRGJ1 or TRGJ2. The sequence was obtained from a human donor in good health. Sequencing was carried out using Vdelta1 gamma-delta T cells from blood grown in culture (DOT cells). The CDR3 region is CATWDGKRYYKKLF. CDR3 in DNA: TGTGCCACCTGGGATGGGAAGCGTTATTATAAGAAACTCTTT.